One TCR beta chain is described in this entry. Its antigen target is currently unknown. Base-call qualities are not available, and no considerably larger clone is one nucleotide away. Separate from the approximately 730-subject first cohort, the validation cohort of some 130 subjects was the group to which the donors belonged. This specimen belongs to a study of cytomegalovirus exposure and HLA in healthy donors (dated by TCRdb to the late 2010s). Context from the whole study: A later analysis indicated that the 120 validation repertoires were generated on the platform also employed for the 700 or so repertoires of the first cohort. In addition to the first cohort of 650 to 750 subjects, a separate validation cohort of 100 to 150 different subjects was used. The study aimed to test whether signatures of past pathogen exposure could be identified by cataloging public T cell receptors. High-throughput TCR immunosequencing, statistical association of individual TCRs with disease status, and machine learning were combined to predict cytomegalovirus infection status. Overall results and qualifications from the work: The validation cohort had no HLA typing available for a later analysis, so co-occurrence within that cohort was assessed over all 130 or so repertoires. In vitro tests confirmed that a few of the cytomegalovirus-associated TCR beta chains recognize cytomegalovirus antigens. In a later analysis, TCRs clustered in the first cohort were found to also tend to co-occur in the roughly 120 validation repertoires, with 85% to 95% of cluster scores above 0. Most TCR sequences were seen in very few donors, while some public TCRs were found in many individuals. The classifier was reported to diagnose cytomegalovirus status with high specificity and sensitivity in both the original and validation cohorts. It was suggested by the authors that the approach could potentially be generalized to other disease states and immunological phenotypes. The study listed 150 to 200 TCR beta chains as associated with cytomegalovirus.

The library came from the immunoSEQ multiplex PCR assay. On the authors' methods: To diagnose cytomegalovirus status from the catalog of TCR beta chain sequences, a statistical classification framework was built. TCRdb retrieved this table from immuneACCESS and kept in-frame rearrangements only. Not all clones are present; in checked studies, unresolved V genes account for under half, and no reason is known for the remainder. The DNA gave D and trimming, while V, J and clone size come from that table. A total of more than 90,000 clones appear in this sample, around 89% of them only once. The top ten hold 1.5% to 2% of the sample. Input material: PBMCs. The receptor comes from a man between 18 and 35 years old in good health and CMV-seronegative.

The nucleotides read TGTGCCAGCAGCCGCGCGGGACTGTACCTAGGAGAGCAGTACTTC. Translated, this gives CASSRAGLYLGEQYF. This sequence uses TRBV7-9 and TRBJ2-7; perhaps TRBD2 is the D gene, with 6 bases matching. V sheds 5 bases and J sheds 7 bases, leaving 21 bases between their ends. The CDR3 numbers 15 residues from cysteine through phenylalanine. The read is trimmed to its CDR3 DNA, 45 bases read in frame from base 1. The germline V gene (reference sequence) supplies CDR1 SEHNR and CDR2 FQNEAQ.